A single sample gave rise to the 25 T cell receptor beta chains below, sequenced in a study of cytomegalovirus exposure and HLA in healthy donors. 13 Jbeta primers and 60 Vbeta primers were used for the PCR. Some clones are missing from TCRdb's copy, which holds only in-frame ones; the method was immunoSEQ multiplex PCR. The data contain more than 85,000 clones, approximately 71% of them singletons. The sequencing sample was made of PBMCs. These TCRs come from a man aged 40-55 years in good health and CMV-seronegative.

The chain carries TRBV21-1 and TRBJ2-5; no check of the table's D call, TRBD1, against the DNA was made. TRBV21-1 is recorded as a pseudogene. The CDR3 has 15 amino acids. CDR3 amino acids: CASSNRGKREETQYF. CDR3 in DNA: TGTGCCAGCAGCAACAGGGGTAAGAGGGAAGAGACCCAGTACTTC.

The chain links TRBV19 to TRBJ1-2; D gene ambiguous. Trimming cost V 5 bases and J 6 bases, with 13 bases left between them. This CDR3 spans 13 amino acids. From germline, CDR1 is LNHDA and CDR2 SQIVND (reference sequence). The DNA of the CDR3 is TGTGCCAGTAGTCCGCCCCCACTTAATGGCTACACCTTC. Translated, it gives CASSPPPLNGYTF. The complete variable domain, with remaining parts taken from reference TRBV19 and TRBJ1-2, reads DGGITQSPKYLFRKEGQNVTLSCEQNLNHDAMYWYRQDPGQGLRLIYYSQIVNDFQKGDIAEGYSVSREKKESFPLTVTSAQKNPTAFYLCASSPPPLNGYTFGSGTRLTVV.

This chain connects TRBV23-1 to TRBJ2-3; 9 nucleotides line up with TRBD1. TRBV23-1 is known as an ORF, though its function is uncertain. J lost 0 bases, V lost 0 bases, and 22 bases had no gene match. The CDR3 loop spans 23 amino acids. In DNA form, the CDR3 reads TGCGCCAGCAGTCAATCCCTCAGACGGAAGACAGGGGGGAAGGTGGAAAGCACAGATACGCAGTATTTT. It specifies CASSQSLRRKTGGKVESTDTQYF.

DNA of the CDR3: TGCGCCAGCAGCCGGACCGGGGTGGGACAGATATACAATGAGCAGTTCTTC. Translated: CASSRTGVGQIYNEQFF. The chain recombines TRBV4-3 with TRBJ2-1, with 7 bases matching TRBD1. Trimming cost V 4 bases and J 4 bases; bases outside gene matches: 13. Germline V gene sequence: CDR1 LGHNA, CDR2 YSLEER. The CDR3 has 17 amino acids.

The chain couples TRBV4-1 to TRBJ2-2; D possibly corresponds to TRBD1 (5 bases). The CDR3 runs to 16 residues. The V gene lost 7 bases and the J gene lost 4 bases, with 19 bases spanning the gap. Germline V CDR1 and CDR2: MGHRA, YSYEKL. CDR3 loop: CASTLVQGLGTGELFF. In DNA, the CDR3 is TGCGCCAGCACACTGGTCCAGGGCCTTGGCACCGGGGAGCTGTTTTTT.

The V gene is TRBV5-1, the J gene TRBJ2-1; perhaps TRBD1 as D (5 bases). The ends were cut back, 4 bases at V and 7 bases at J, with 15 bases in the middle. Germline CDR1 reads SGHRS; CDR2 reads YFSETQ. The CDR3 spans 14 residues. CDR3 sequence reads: CASSPSRVGNEQFF. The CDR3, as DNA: TGCGCCAGCAGCCCTTCCAGGGTTGGGAATGAGCAGTTCTTC.

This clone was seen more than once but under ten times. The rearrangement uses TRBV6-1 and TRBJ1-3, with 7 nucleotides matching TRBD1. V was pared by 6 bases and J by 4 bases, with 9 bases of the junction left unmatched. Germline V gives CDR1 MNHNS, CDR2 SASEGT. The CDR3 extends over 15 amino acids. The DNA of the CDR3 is TGTGCCAGCAGCAGGACAGGTTCGAGAGGAAACACCATATATTTT. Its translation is CASSRTGSRGNTIYF.

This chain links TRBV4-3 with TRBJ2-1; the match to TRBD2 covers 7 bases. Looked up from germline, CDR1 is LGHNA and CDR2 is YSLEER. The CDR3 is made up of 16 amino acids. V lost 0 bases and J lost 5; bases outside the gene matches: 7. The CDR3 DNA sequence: TGCGCCAGCAGCCAAGAAGGGTGGGGGGGGAACAATGAGCAGTTCTTC. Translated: CASSQEGWGGNNEQFF.

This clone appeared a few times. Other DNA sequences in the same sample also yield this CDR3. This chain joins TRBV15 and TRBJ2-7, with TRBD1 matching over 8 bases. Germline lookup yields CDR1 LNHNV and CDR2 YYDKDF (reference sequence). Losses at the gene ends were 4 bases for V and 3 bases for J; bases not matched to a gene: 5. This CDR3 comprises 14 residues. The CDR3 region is CATSKTGEYYEQYF. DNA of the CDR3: TGTGCCACCAGCAAGACAGGGGAGTACTACGAGCAGTACTTC. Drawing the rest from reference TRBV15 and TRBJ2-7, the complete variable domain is DAMVIQNPRYQVTQFGKPVTLSCSQTLNHNVMYWYQQKSSQAPKLLFHYYDKDFNNEADTPDNFQSRRPNTSFCFLDIRSPGLGDTAMYLCATSKTGEYYEQYFGPGTRLTVT.

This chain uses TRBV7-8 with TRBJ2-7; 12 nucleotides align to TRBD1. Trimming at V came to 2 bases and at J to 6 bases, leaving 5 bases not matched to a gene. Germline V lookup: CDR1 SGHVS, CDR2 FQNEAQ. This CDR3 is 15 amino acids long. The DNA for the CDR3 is TGTGCCAGCAGCTTACTGGGACAGGGGGCGAGCGAGCAGTACTTC. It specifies CASSLLGQGASEQYF.

CDR3 in DNA: TGTGCCAGCAGCTTAGGTAGCCGAGACATTCAGTACTTC. It codes for CASSLGSRDIQYF. The chain is built from TRBV7-8 and TRBJ2-4; D is uncertain. V was pared by 1 base and J by 8 bases, with 9 bases between. Germline V gene lookup returns CDR1 SGHVS and CDR2 FQNEAQ. This CDR3 is built from 13 residues.

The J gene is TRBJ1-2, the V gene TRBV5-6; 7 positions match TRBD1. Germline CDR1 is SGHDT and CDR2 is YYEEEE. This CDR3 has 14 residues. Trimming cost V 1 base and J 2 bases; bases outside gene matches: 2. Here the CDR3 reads CASSLQQGNYGYTF. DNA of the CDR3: TGTGCCAGCAGCTTGCAACAGGGGAACTATGGCTACACCTTC.

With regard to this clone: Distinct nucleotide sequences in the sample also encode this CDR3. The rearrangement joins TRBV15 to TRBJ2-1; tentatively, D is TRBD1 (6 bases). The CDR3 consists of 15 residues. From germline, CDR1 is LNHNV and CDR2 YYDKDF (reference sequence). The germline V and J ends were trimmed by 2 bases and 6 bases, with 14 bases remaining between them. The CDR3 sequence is CATSRSDRDLNEQFF. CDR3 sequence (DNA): TGTGCCACCAGCAGATCGGACAGAGACCTCAATGAGCAGTTCTTC.

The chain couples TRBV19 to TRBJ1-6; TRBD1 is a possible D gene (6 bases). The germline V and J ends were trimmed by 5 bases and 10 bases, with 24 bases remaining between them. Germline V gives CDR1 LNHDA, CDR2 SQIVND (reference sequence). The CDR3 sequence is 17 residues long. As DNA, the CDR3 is TGTGCCAGTAGTGCAGTTCTGGACAGCTCAGCCGAATCACCCCTCCACTTT. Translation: CASSAVLDSSAESPLHF.

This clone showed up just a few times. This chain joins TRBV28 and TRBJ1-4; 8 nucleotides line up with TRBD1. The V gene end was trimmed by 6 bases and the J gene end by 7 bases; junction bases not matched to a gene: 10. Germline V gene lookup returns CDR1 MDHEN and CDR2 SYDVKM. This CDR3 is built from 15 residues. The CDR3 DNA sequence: TGTGCCAGCAGCACCTCAGGGGGCGCGGGTGAAAAACTGTTTTTT. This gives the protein CASSTSGGAGEKLFF. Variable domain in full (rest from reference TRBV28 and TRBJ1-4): DVKVTQSSRYLVKRTGEKVFLECVQDMDHENMFWYRQDPGLGLRLIYFSYDVKMKEKGDIPEGYSVSREKKERFSLILESASTNQTSMYLCASSTSGGAGEKLFFGSGTQLSVL.

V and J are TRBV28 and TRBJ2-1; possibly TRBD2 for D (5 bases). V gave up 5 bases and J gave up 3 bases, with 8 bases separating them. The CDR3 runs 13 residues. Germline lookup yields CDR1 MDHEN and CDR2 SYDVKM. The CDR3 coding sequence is TGTGCCAGCAGTCTTGGACTCTACAATGAGCAGTTCTTC. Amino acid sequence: CASSLGLYNEQFF.

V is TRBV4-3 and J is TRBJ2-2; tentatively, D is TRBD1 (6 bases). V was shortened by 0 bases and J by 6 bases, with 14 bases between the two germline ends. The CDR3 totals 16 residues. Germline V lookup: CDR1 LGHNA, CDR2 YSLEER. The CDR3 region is CASSQDRARGPGELFF. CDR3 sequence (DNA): TGCGCCAGCAGCCAAGATCGGGCCAGGGGTCCCGGGGAGCTGTTTTTT.

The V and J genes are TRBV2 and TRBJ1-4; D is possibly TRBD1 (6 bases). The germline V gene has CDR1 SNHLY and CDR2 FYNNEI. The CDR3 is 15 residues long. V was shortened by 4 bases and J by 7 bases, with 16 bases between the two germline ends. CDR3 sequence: CASSARTVPGEKLFF. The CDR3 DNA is TGTGCCAGCAGTGCCCGGACAGTCCCCGGTGAAAAACTGTTTTTT.

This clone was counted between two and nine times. The CDR3 nucleotides are TGCGCCAGCAGCGAAGGGGCCCTACGAGCACGGTACTTC. Its translation is CASSEGALRARYF. The chain couples TRBV5-1 to TRBJ2-5; maybe TRBD1 (5 bases). The CDR3 is made up of 13 amino acids. Germline values: CDR1 SGHRS, CDR2 YFSETQ. V gave up 4 bases and J gave up 13 bases, with 20 bases separating them.

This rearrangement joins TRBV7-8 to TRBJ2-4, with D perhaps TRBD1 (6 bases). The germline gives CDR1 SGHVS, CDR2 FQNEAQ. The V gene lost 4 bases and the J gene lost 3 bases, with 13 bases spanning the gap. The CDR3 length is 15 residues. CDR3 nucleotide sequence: TGTGCCAGCAGCTCAGGGGCCTTCGGCAAAAACATTCAGTACTTC. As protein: CASSSGAFGKNIQYF.

Here the CDR3 reads CASSTRDRDEQYF. The CDR3 bases are TGTGCCAGTAGTACCCGGGACAGGGACGAGCAGTACTTC. This sequence joins TRBV19 and TRBJ2-7; TRBD1 matches 9 bases. The V gene end was trimmed by 4 bases and the J gene end by 5 bases; junction bases not matched to a gene: 3. The CDR3 covers 13 residues. Germline values: CDR1 LNHDA, CDR2 SQIVND (reference sequence).

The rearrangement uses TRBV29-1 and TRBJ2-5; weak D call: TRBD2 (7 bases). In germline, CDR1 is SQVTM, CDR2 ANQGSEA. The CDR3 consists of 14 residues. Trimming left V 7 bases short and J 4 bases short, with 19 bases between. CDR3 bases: TGCAGCGGTACGGCGGGGGCCTTTTTAGAGACCCAGTACTTC. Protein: CSGTAGAFLETQYF.

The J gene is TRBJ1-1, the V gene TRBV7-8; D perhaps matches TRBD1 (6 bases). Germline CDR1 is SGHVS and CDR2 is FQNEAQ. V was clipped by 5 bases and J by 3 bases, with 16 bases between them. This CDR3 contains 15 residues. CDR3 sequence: CASSLDGGGHTEAFF. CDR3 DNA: TGTGCCAGCAGCCTGGATGGGGGGGGGCACACTGAAGCTTTCTTT. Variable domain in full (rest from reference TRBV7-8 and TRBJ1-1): GAGVSQSPRYKVAKRGQDVALRCDPISGHVSLFWYQQALGQGPEFLTYFQNEAQLDKSGLPSDRFFAERPEGSVSTLKIQRTQQEDSAVYLCASSLDGGGHTEAFFGQGTRLTVV.

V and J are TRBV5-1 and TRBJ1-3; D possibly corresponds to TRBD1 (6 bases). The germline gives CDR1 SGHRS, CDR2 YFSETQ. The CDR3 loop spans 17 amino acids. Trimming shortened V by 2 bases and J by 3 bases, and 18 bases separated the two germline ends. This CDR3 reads CASSFGASGGNGNTIYF. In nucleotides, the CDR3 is TGCGCCAGCAGCTTCGGGGCCAGCGGGGGCAATGGAAACACCATATATTTT.

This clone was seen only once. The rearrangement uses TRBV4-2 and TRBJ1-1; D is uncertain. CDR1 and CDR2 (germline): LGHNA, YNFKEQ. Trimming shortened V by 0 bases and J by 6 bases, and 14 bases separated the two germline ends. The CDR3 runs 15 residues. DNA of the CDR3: TGTGCCAGCAGCCAAGATCGGGGAGAGTTCGCTGAAGCTTTCTTT. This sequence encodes CASSQDRGEFAEAFF.